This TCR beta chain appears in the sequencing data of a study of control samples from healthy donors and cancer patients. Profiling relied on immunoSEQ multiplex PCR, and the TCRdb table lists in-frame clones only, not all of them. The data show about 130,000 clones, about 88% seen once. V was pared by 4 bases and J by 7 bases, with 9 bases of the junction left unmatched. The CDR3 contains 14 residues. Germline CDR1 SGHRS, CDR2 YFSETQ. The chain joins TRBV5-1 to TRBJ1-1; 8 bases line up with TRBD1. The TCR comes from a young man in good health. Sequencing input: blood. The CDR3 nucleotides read TGCGCCAGCAGCCCGCAGGGGGCCGTAGATGAAGCTTTCTTT. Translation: CASSPQGAVDEAFF.